The 11 T cell receptor beta chains below all came from one sample that was sequenced in a study of regulatory T cells in long-lasting Graves disease. The time point here: newly diagnosed GD, antithyroid drugs for less than 3 months. The TCR library was made from RNA that had been extracted from PBMCs in TRIzol. Arm-PCR of CDR3 regions and iRepertoire HTBI primers were the basis on which TCR beta libraries were built. TCRdb redid the calling of the multiplex PCR reads with MiXCR, one entry per CDR3 protein. The table shows hundreds of thousands of distinct CDR3 sequences, with approximately 15% occurring only once. This same sample was also taken into another study, of T cells in Graves' hyperthyroidism and ophthalmopathy.

The sample was peripheral blood mononuclear cells (PBMCs), taken at new diagnosis, from a patient treated with antithyroid drugs. The receptors were sampled from a man between 40 and 49 years old with Graves disease.

This clonotype was counted only a few times. The gene calls are TRBV9 and TRBJ2-5; D remains unclear. Trimming took 7 bases from V and 7 from J, leaving 11 bases between them. This CDR3 contains 11 residues. CDR1 and CDR2 from the germline V gene are SGDLS and YYNGEE. In nucleotides, the CDR3 is TGTGCCAGCCTCGAGACGGGGACCCAGTACTTC. This translates into CASLETGTQYF.

The sample holds one count of this clonotype. This sequence joins TRBV4-1 and TRBJ2-7; D is perhaps TRBD1 (9 bases). Germline V gene sequence: CDR1 MGHRA, CDR2 YSYEKL. Trimming removed 3 bases at V and 0 bases at J, with 30 bases between. This CDR3 has 21 amino acids. CDR3 bases: TGCGCCAGCAGCCACCAACCGGGACAGGGACTAGAGCGGATAAGCTCCTACGAGCAGTACTTC. As protein: CASSHQPGQGLERISSYEQYF.

This clonotype appeared a few times. This chain joins TRBV11-3 and TRBJ2-7; tentative D call: TRBD1 (6 bases). V dropped 5 bases and J dropped 3 bases, with 11 bases sitting between them. This CDR3 has 13 amino acids. Germline V gene sequence: CDR1 SGHNT, CDR2 YENEEA. Here the CDR3 reads CASSRGQNYEQYF. The CDR3 DNA reads TGTGCCAGCAGCCGCGGACAGAACTACGAGCAGTACTTC.

This clonotype was detected many times. The V and J genes are TRBV11-3 and TRBJ2-1; the D gene is possibly TRBD2 (6 bases). Germline assignment: CDR1 SGHNT and CDR2 YENEEA. This CDR3 spans 17 amino acids. V was pared by 5 bases and J by 2 bases, with 19 bases between. Here the CDR3 reads CASSNPPGLRTYNEQFF. DNA of the CDR3: TGTGCCAGCAGCAATCCACCGGGACTCAGGACCTACAATGAGCAGTTCTTC.

The chain couples TRBV5-6 to TRBJ2-1, with TRBD2 matching over 11 bases. This CDR3 region has 19 residues. Germline assignment: CDR1 SGHDT and CDR2 YYEEEE. Losses at the gene ends were 0 bases for V and 0 bases for J; bases not matched to a gene: 8. The CDR3 bases are TGTGCCAGCAGCTTGGAGGCTAGCGGGGGGCAATCCTCCTACAATGAGCAGTTCTTC. It specifies CASSLEASGGQSSYNEQFF.

This clonotype was recorded at least ten times. The V and J genes are TRBV3-1 and TRBJ1-6, with no clear D. Germline assignment: CDR1 LGHDT and CDR2 YNNKEL (reference sequence). V lost 1 base to trimming and J lost 6 bases, with 10 bases between them. The CDR3 spans 15 residues. The CDR3 coding sequence is TGTGCCAGCAGCCAAGTACGAGAGATTAATTCACCCCTCCACTTT. This encodes CASSQVREINSPLHF.

In this sample, this clonotype turned up many times. The chain employs TRBV3-1 and TRBJ2-5; D remains ambiguous. V was trimmed by 0 bases and J by 4 bases, leaving 12 bases between them. Germline V gene data show CDR1 as LGHDT and CDR2 as YNNKEL (reference sequence). The CDR3 contains 15 residues. CDR3 protein: CASSQDHGLVETQYF. CDR3 DNA sequence: TGTGCCAGCAGCCAAGATCATGGGCTAGTAGAGACCCAGTACTTC.

This clonotype has more than one count but fewer than ten. The gene calls are TRBV20-1 and TRBJ2-5; no firm D call. Per the germline V gene, CDR1 is DFQATT and CDR2 is SNEGSKA (reference sequence). This CDR3 region has 15 residues. Trimming removed 0 bases from V and 0 bases from J, with 11 bases in between. Written as DNA, the CDR3 is TGCAGTGCTAGAGAAGGTGCAGGCTACCAAGAGACCCAGTACTTC. Translation gives CSAREGAGYQETQYF.

This clonotype was detected many times. The chain carries TRBV29-1 and TRBJ2-1, with 8 bases aligning to TRBD2. The germline V gene encodes CDR1 SQVTM and CDR2 ANQGSEA. The CDR3 sequence is 12 residues long. The V gene end was trimmed by 5 bases and the J gene end by 8 bases; junction bases not matched to a gene: 5. The CDR3 spells CSVTGGGDEQFF. CDR3 in DNA: TGCAGCGTTACCGGGGGGGGGGATGAGCAGTTCTTC.

The rearrangement uses TRBV5-1 and TRBJ2-5, with D perhaps matching TRBD1 or TRBD2 (7 bases each). V lost 4 bases to trimming and J lost 5 bases, with 21 bases between them. Germline CDR1 and CDR2: SGHRS and YFSETQ. There are 16 residues in the CDR3. The CDR3 coding sequence is TGCGCCAGCAGCCCCGGACAGGACCCGCGGGGGGAGACCCAGTACTTC. Protein: CASSPGQDPRGETQYF. Complete variable domain (other parts from reference TRBV5-1 and TRBJ2-5): KAGVTQTPRYLIKTRGQQVTLSCSPISGHRSVSWYQQTPGQGLQFLFEYFSETQRNKGNFPGRFSGRQFSNSRSEMNVSTLELGDSALYLCASSPGQDPRGETQYFGPGTRLLVL.

This clonotype was seen ten or more times. The V gene is TRBV24-1, the J gene TRBJ1-5, with D possibly matching TRBD1 (5 bases). The CDR3 length is 15 residues. Trimming cost V 5 bases and J 1 base, with 11 bases left between them. CDR1 is KGHDR, CDR2 SFDVKD, per germline. CDR3 sequence reads: CATSVGGSSNQPQHF. The CDR3 region has the DNA TGTGCCACCAGTGTGGGGGGGTCCAGCAATCAGCCCCAGCATTTT.